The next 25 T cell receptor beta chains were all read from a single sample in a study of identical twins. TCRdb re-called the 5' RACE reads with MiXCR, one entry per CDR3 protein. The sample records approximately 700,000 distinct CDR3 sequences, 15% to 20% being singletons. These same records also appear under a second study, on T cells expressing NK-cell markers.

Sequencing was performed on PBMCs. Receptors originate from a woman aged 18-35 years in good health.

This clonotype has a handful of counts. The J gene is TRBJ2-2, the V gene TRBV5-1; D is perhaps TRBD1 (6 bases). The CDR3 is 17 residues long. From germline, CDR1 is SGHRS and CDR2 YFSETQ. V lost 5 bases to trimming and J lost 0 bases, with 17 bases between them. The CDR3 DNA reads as TGCGCCAGCAGTCCCATTACAGACAGGTCGAACACCGGGGAGCTGTTTTTT. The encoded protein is CASSPITDRSNTGELFF.

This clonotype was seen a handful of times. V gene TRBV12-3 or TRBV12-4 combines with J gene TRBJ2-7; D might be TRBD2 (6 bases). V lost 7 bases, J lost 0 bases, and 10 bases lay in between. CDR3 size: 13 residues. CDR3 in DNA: TGTGCCAGCAACGACGGGAGCTCCTACGAGCAGTACTTC. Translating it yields CASNDGSSYEQYF.

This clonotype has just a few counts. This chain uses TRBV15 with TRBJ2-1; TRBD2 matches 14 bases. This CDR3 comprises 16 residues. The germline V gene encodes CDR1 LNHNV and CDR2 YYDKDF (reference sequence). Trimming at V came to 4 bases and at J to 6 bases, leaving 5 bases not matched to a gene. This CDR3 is CATSNGLAGGPNEQFF. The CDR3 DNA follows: TGTGCCACCAGCAACGGACTAGCGGGAGGCCCCAATGAGCAGTTCTTC.

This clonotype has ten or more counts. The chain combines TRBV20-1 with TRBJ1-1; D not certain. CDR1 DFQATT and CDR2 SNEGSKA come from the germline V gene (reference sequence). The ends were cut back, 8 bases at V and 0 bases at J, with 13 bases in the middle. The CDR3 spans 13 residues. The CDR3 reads CSPTGGMNTEAFF. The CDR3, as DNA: TGCAGTCCGACCGGAGGGATGAACACTGAAGCTTTCTTT.

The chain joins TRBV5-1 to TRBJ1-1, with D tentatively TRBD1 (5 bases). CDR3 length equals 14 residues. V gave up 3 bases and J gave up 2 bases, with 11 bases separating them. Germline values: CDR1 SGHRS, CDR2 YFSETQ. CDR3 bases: TGCGCCAGCAGCTGGGGGACGGATAACACTGAAGCTTTCTTT. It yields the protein CASSWGTDNTEAFF.

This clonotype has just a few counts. The DNA for the CDR3 is TGCGCCAGCAGCACTTGGGACAGGGGTGATTCACCCCTCCACTTT. Its translation: CASSTWDRGDSPLHF. This rearrangement joins TRBV5-1 to TRBJ1-6; 10 bases fit TRBD1. V shed 4 bases and J 8 bases; nucleotides not matched to a gene: 6. Germline V lookup: CDR1 SGHRS, CDR2 YFSETQ. The CDR3 extends over 15 amino acids.

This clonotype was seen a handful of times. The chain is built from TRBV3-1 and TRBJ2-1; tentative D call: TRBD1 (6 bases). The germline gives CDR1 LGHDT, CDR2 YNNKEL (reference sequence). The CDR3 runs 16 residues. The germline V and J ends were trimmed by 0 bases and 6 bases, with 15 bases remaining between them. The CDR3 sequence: CASSQDNRVVFNEQFF. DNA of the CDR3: TGTGCCAGCAGCCAAGACAACAGGGTGGTCTTCAATGAGCAGTTCTTC.

The CDR3 bases are TGTGCCAGCAGTTACGCGCGGGGGAGGGGTACTGAAGCTTTCTTT. Translated, it gives CASSYARGRGTEAFF. The chain combines TRBV6-2 or TRBV6-3 with TRBJ1-1, with TRBD1 as a possible D gene (5 bases). Germline-derived CDR1 and CDR2 are MNHEY and SVGEGT. The CDR3 runs to 15 residues. V shed 2 bases and J shed 5 bases, with 15 bases lying between them.

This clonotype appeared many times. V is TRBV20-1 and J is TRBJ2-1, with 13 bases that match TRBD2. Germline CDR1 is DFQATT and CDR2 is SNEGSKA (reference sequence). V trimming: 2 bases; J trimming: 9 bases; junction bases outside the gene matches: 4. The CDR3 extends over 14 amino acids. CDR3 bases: TGCAGTGCTAGAACTAGCGGGAGGGCTAGTGAGCAGTTCTTC. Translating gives CSARTSGRASEQFF.

CDR3 residues: CASRHRRAGGFGEQYF. CDR3 bases: TGCGCCAGCAGGCATAGACGAGCAGGGGGATTCGGCGAGCAGTACTTC. The rearrangement uses TRBV5-1 and TRBJ2-7; 7 bases fit TRBD1. V shed 5 bases, J shed 6 bases, and the junction held 17 bases outside the gene matches. The germline CDR1 and CDR2 sequences are SGHRS and YFSETQ. The CDR3 totals 16 residues.

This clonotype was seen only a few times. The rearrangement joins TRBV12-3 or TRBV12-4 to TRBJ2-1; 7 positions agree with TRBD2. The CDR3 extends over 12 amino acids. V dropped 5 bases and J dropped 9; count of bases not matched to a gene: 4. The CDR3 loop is CASSPGGSEQFF. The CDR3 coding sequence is TGTGCCAGCAGTCCCGGGGGGAGTGAGCAGTTCTTC.

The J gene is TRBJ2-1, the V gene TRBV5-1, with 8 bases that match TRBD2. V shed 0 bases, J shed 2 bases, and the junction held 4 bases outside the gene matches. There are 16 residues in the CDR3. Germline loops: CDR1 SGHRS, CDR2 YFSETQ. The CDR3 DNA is TGCGCCAGCAGCTTGGCCCCCGGGGGGGCCTACAATGAGCAGTTCTTC. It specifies CASSLAPGGAYNEQFF.

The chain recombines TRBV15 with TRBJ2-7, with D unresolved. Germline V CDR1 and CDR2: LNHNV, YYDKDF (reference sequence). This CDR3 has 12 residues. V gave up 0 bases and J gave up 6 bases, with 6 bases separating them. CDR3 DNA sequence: TGTGCCACCAGCAGAGAAAGGGTCGAGCAGTACTTC. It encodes CATSRERVEQYF.

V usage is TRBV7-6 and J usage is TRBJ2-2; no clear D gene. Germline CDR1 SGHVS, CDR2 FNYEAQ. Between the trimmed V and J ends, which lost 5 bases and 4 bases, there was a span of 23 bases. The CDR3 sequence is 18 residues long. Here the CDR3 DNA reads TGTGCCAGCAGCCCTCAAGCCCAAGGCCTCGTACGCACCGGGGAGCTGTTTTTT. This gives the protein CASSPQAQGLVRTGELFF.

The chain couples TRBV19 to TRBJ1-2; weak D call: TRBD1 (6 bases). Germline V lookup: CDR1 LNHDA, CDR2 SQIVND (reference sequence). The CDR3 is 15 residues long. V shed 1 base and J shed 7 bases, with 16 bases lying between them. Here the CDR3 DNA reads TGTGCCAGTAGTATAGGACAACAGGGCCCCGGTGGCTACACCTTC. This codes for CASSIGQQGPGGYTF.

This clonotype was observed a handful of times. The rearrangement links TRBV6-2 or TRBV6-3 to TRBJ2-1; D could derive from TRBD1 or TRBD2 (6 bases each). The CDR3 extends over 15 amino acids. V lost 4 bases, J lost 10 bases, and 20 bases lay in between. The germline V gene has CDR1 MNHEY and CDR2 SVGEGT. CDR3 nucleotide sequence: TGTGCCAGCAGTTGGAGGGGTCCTCAAAGGGGGGAGCAGTTCTTC. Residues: CASSWRGPQRGEQFF.

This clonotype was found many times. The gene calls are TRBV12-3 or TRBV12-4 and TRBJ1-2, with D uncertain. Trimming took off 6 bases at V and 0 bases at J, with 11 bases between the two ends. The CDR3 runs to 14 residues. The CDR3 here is CASRYSPTNYGYTF. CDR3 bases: TGTGCCAGCAGGTACAGCCCCACTAACTATGGCTACACCTTC.

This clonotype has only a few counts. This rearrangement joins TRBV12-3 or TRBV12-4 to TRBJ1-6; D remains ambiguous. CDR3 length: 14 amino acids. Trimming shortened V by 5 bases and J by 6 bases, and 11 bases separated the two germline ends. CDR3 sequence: CASSHSRSNSPLHF. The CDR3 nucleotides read TGTGCCAGCAGTCACAGTAGGAGTAATTCACCCCTCCACTTT.

CDR3 sequence: CASSLIPRGGNIRETQYF. The CDR3 DNA reads as TGCGCCAGCAGCTTGATTCCGCGAGGAGGGAACATTAGGGAGACCCAGTACTTC. The chain is built from TRBV5-1 and TRBJ2-5, with TRBD2 as a possible D gene (6 bases). Trimming took off 1 base at V and 5 bases at J, with 24 bases between the two ends. This CDR3 has 18 residues. Germline V CDR1 and CDR2: SGHRS, YFSETQ. The full variable domain, rest sourced from reference TRBV5-1 and TRBJ2-5, is KAGVTQTPRYLIKTRGQQVTLSCSPISGHRSVSWYQQTPGQGLQFLFEYFSETQRNKGNFPGRFSGRQFSNSRSEMNVSTLELGDSALYLCASSLIPRGGNIRETQYFGPGTRLLVL.

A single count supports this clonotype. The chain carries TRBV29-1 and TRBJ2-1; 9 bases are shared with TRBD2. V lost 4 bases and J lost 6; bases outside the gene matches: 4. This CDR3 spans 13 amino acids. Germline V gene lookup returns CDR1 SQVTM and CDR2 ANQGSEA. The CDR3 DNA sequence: TGCAGCGTTGTGAGCGGGAGGACCAATGAGCAGTTCTTC. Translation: CSVVSGRTNEQFF.

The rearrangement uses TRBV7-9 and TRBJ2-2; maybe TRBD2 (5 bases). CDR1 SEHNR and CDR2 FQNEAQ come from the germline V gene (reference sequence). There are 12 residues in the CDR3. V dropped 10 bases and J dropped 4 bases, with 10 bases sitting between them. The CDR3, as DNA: TGTGCCACCGGAGGTATCACCGGGGAGCTGTTTTTT. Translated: CATGGITGELFF. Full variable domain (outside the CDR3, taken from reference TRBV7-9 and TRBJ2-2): DTGVSQNPRHKITKRGQNVTFRCDPISEHNRLYWYRQTLGQGPEFLTYFQNEAQLEKSRLLSDRFSAERPKGSFSTLEIQRTEQGDSAMYLCATGGITGELFFGEGSRLTVL.

This CDR3 is CASSPRVSNTGELFF. The CDR3 region has the DNA TGTGCCAGCAGCCCTAGGGTTTCGAACACCGGGGAGCTGTTTTTT. The chain combines TRBV7-8 with TRBJ2-2; D unresolved. The length of the CDR3 is 15 residues. Germline CDR1 and CDR2: SGHVS and FQNEAQ. V was clipped by 5 bases and J by 0 bases, with 10 bases between them.

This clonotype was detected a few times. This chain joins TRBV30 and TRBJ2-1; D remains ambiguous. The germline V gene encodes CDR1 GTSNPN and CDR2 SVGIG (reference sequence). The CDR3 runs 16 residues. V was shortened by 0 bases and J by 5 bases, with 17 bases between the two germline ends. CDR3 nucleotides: TGTGCCTGGAGTGTACCGTCTCTCCGCCCTAACAATGAGCAGTTCTTC. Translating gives CAWSVPSLRPNNEQFF.

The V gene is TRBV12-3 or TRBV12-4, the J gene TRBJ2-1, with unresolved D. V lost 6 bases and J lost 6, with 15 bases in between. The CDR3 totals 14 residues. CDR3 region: CASSPPELVNEQFF. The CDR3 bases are TGTGCCAGCAGCCCCCCTGAGCTAGTCAATGAGCAGTTCTTC.

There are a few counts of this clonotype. CDR3 DNA: TGCGCCAGCAGCTTCTCGGGGGCGAACACTGAAGCTTTCTTT. It is translated as CASSFSGANTEAFF. This rearrangement joins TRBV5-1 to TRBJ1-1, with a weak D call TRBD1 (6 bases). Per germline, CDR1 SGHRS and CDR2 YFSETQ. The CDR3 sequence is 14 residues long. Trimming took 2 bases from V and 1 from J, leaving 9 bases between them.